The subject of this entry is one T cell receptor beta chain. Its antigen is still unknown. V was pared by 0 bases and J by 6 bases, with 6 bases of the junction left unmatched. Germline V gene sequence: CDR1 SGHTA, CDR2 FQGNSA. This CDR3 region has 15 residues. Preparation of the TCRbeta library used unique molecular identifiers. TCRdb re-called the PCR reads with MiXCR, one entry per CDR3 protein. The sample has roughly 100,000 distinct CDR3 sequences, 6% to 9% seen once; the top ten hold around 17%. The data belong to a study of T-cell reconstitution after alpha-beta-depleted transplantation in children. Study conclusions and caveats: After transplant, at about two months, alpha-beta T cells were reportedly derived from several hundred expanded graft clones. The study traced high day-60 TCRbeta diversity in some patients to surviving recipient T cells and thymic progenitors. Once a year had passed after transplant, T-cell counts and diversity came mostly from newly produced T cells.

Sequenced material: PBMCs, taken before TCRalphabeta/CD19-depleted stem cell transplant. The clonotype was recovered from a boy under 10 years old with acute lymphoblastic leukemia, due to receive a stem cell transplant. The genes are TRBV7-2 and TRBJ1-2; TRBD1 matches at 8 bases. CDR3 residues: CASSLAPRQGHGYTF. The CDR3 nucleotides are TGTGCCAGCAGCTTAGCGCCTAGACAGGGGCATGGCTACACCTTC.